Shown below are 3 T cell receptor beta chains from a single sample sequenced in a study of T cells in localized non-small cell lung cancer. The data were produced by immunoSEQ multiplex PCR, yet TCRdb's version contains in-frame clones alone and is incomplete. This table has about 72,000 clones, roughly 81% appearing once. The source was peripheral blood, collected before any cancer treatment. All receptors derive from a female donor older than 55 with stage I lung adenocarcinoma.

The chain has TRBV2 and TRBJ2-2; D is uncertain. V lost 6 bases to trimming and J lost 3 bases, with 11 bases between them. CDR1 SNHLY and CDR2 FYNNEI come from the germline V gene. The CDR3 covers 14 residues. As DNA, the CDR3 is TGTGCCAGCAGCACCTTTACGGACACCGGGGAGCTGTTTTTT. Amino acid sequence: CASSTFTDTGELFF.

This chain links TRBV6-5 with TRBJ1-1; D is possibly TRBD1 (5 bases). Trimming took 0 bases from V and 11 from J, leaving 10 bases between them. In germline, CDR1 is MNHEY, CDR2 SVGAGI. The CDR3 loop spans 12 amino acids. The CDR3, as DNA: TGTGCCAGCAGTTACTCGGGGGTAGACGCTTTCTTT. Translation: CASSYSGVDAFF.

The V call is TRBV7-9, the J call TRBJ2-5; 7 nucleotides agree with TRBD1. The germline CDR1 and CDR2 sequences are SEHNR and FQNEAQ (reference sequence). The CDR3 extends over 13 amino acids. After removal of 5 bases from V and 4 bases from J, the junction contained 4 bases not matched to a gene. The CDR3 reads CASSQRQGETQYF. The CDR3 DNA sequence: TGTGCCAGCAGCCAAAGACAGGGAGAGACCCAGTACTTC.